Listed below are T cell receptor beta chains from one sample, sequenced in a study of T-cell memory formation after mild COVID-19. One entry per CDR3 protein results from TCRdb running MiXCR on the 5' RACE reads. This table holds over 450,000 distinct CDR3 sequences, approximately 20% found once. Source material: PBMCs or a T cell subset sorted from them (not recorded which). The receptors here all came from an adult woman who had mild COVID-19 (a few samples of this study predate the infection). Cell type and time point are not known. The CDR3 runs from the conserved cysteine through the conserved F or W. Each record gives: clone size, J gene, V gene, D gene, CDR3 DNA, CDR3 protein. The D gene is left open where the match is weak. Only part of the rows carry a size: once, few, many, or a class if the clone is expanded.

abundance: NA
j_gene: TRBJ2-7
v_gene: TRBV20-1
d_gene: NA
CDR3nt: TGCAGTGCTAGAGATGGCAGCCCCGAGCAGTACTTC
CDR3aa: CSARDGSPEQYF

abundance: NA
j_gene: TRBJ1-1
v_gene: TRBV20-1
d_gene: NA
CDR3nt: TGCAGTGCTTTTAAAGAGAACACTGAAGCTTTCTTT
CDR3aa: CSAFKENTEAFF

abundance: NA
j_gene: TRBJ2-1
v_gene: TRBV7-8
d_gene: TRBD2
CDR3nt: TGTGCCAGCAGCCCTAGCGGAGGAGTCTACAATGAGCAGTTCTTC
CDR3aa: CASSPSGGVYNEQFF

abundance: NA
j_gene: TRBJ2-5
v_gene: TRBV6-2/TRBV6-3
d_gene: NA
CDR3nt: TGTGCCAGCAGTTACGGGAATCAGGGAAGAGAGACCCAGTACTTC
CDR3aa: CASSYGNQGRETQYF

abundance: NA
j_gene: TRBJ2-3
v_gene: TRBV12-3/TRBV12-4
d_gene: NA
CDR3nt: TGTGCCAGCAGTCTCTCAGGGGTGAGGGCCTCCACAGATACGCAGTATTTT
CDR3aa: CASSLSGVRASTDTQYF

abundance: NA
j_gene: TRBJ2-7
v_gene: TRBV12-3/TRBV12-4
d_gene: NA
CDR3nt: TGTGCCAGCAGTCCATCCGACAGCTACGCCTACGAGCAGTACTTC
CDR3aa: CASSPSDSYAYEQYF

abundance: many
j_gene: TRBJ2-7
v_gene: TRBV12-3/TRBV12-4
d_gene: NA
CDR3nt: TGTGCCAGCAGTTTAGGGCCTAACGAGCAGTACTTC
CDR3aa: CASSLGPNEQYF

abundance: NA
j_gene: TRBJ1-1
v_gene: TRBV5-5
d_gene: TRBD1
CDR3nt: TGTGCCAGCAGCTTGGTGGGACAGGGGGCCGGGGAAGCTTTCTTT
CDR3aa: CASSLVGQGAGEAFF

abundance: few
j_gene: TRBJ2-5
v_gene: TRBV9
d_gene: TRBD2
CDR3nt: TGTGCCAGCAGCACGGGACTAGCTCGCCAAGAGACCCAGTACTTC
CDR3aa: CASSTGLARQETQYF

abundance: NA
j_gene: TRBJ2-2
v_gene: TRBV25-1
d_gene: NA
CDR3nt: TGTGCCAGCAGTGAATCGGGGAACACCGGGGAGCTGTTTTTT
CDR3aa: CASSESGNTGELFF

abundance: NA
j_gene: TRBJ2-7
v_gene: TRBV4-1
d_gene: NA
CDR3nt: TGCGCCAGCAGCCAAGAGGGTTGGGGCAGAGTGTCCTACGAGCAGTACTTC
CDR3aa: CASSQEGWGRVSYEQYF

abundance: few
j_gene: TRBJ2-1
v_gene: TRBV14
d_gene: NA
CDR3nt: TGTGCCAGCAGCCCACGGGGGAGGTCCTACAATGAGCAGTTCTTC
CDR3aa: CASSPRGRSYNEQFF

abundance: few
j_gene: TRBJ2-5
v_gene: TRBV5-1
d_gene: NA
CDR3nt: TGCGCCAGCAGCCTCGGACGGGGAGTCATAGAGACCCAGTACTTC
CDR3aa: CASSLGRGVIETQYF

abundance: NA
j_gene: TRBJ1-6
v_gene: TRBV25-1
d_gene: TRBD1
CDR3nt: TGTGCCAGCAGCGACTCACAGGGGGCGAGTAATTCACCCCTCCACTTT
CDR3aa: CASSDSQGASNSPLHF

abundance: NA
j_gene: TRBJ2-1
v_gene: TRBV24-1
d_gene: TRBD2
CDR3nt: TGTGCCACCAGTGATTTAGAGGCTAGCGGGAGTAATGAGCAGTTCTTC
CDR3aa: CATSDLEASGSNEQFF

abundance: few
j_gene: TRBJ2-3
v_gene: TRBV6-5
d_gene: NA
CDR3nt: TGTGCCAGCAGTCCCCCAAGTACCCCAGATACGCAGTATTTT
CDR3aa: CASSPPSTPDTQYF

abundance: few
j_gene: TRBJ2-1
v_gene: TRBV18
d_gene: TRBD1
CDR3nt: TGTGCCAGCTCACCAGCGACAGGGGAGAATGAGCAGTTCTTC
CDR3aa: CASSPATGENEQFF

abundance: few
j_gene: TRBJ1-3
v_gene: TRBV7-2
d_gene: NA
CDR3nt: TGTGCCAGCAGCCACGGGGCCAGCTCTGGAAACACCATATATTTT
CDR3aa: CASSHGASSGNTIYF

abundance: NA
j_gene: TRBJ2-1
v_gene: TRBV30
d_gene: NA
CDR3nt: TGTGCCTGGAGTGTATCAGACAATGAGCAGTTCTTC
CDR3aa: CAWSVSDNEQFF

abundance: few
j_gene: TRBJ2-1
v_gene: TRBV7-6
d_gene: TRBD2
CDR3nt: TGTGCCAGCAGCATCCGATCTGCTGCCGGCGGGGGTAACTACAATGAGCAGTTCTTC
CDR3aa: CASSIRSAAGGGNYNEQFF

abundance: NA
j_gene: TRBJ2-3
v_gene: TRBV28
d_gene: NA
CDR3nt: TGTGCCAGCAGCCAAGTCATAACCGGGACAAGCCGGAATACGCAGTATTTT
CDR3aa: CASSQVITGTSRNTQYF

abundance: NA
j_gene: TRBJ2-3
v_gene: TRBV30
d_gene: NA
CDR3nt: TGTGCCTGGAGTTCCGGCTCAACTAGCACAGATACGCAGTATTTT
CDR3aa: CAWSSGSTSTDTQYF

abundance: many
j_gene: TRBJ2-7
v_gene: TRBV20-1
d_gene: NA
CDR3nt: TGCAGTGCCGCCCCCTTGAGCGGAGACTCCTACGAGCAGTACTTC
CDR3aa: CSAAPLSGDSYEQYF

abundance: NA
j_gene: TRBJ2-5
v_gene: TRBV29-1
d_gene: NA
CDR3nt: TGCAGCGGGTCACAGGCCCAGCAAGAGACCCAGTACTTC
CDR3aa: CSGSQAQQETQYF